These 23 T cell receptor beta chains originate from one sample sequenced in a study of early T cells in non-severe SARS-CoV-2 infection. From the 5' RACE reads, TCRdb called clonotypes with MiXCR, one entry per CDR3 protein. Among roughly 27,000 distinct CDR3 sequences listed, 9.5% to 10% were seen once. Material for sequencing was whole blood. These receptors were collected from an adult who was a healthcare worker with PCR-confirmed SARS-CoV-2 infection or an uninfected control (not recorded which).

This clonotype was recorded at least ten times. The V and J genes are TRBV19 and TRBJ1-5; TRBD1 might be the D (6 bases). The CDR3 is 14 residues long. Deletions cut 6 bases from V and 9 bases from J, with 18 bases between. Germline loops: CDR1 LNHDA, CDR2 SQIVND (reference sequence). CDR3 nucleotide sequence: TGTGCCAGTAGCACTGACAGGACATTCGGGCCCCAGCATTTT. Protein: CASSTDRTFGPQHF.

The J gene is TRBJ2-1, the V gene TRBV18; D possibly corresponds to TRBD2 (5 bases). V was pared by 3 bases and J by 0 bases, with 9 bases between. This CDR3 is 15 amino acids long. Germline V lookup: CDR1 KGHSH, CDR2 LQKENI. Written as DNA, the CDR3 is TGTGCCAGCTCACCGAGCGGAAGCTCCTACAATGAGCAGTTCTTC. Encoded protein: CASSPSGSSYNEQFF.

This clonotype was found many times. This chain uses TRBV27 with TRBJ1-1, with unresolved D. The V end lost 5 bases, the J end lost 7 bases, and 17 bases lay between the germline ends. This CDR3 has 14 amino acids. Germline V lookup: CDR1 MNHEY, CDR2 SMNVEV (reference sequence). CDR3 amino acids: CASSPEAGVGEAFF. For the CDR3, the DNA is TGTGCCAGCAGTCCTGAAGCCGGAGTCGGTGAAGCTTTCTTT.

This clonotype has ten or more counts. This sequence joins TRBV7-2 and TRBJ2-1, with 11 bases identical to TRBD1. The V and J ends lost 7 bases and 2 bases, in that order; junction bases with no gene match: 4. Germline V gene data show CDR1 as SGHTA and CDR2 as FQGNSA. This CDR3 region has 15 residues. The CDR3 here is CASIRTGGTYNEQFF. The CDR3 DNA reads TGTGCCAGCATAAGGACAGGGGGCACCTACAATGAGCAGTTCTTC. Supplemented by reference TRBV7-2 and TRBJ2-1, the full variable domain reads GAGVSQSPSNKVTEKGKDVELRCDPISGHTALYWYRQSLGQGLEFLIYFQGNSAPDKSGLPSDRFSAERTGGSVSTLTIQRTQQEDSAVYLCASIRTGGTYNEQFFGPGTRLTVL.

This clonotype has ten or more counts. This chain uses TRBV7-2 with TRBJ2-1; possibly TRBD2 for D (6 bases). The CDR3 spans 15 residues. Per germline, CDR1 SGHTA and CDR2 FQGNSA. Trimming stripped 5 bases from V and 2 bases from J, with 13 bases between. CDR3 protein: CASSASAATYNEQFF. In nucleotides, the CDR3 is TGTGCCAGCAGCGCTAGCGCGGCAACCTACAATGAGCAGTTCTTC.

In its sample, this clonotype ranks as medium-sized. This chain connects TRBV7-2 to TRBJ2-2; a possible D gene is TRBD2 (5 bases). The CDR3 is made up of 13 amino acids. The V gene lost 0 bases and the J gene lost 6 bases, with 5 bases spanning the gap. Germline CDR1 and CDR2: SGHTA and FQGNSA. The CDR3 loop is CASSLAGAGELFF. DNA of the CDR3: TGTGCCAGCAGCTTAGCCGGGGCCGGGGAGCTGTTTTTT.

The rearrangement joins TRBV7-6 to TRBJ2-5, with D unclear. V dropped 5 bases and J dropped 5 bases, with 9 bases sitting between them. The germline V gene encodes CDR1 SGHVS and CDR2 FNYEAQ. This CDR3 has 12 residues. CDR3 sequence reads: CASSMLSETQYF. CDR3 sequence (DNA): TGTGCCAGCAGCATGCTATCGGAGACCCAGTACTTC.

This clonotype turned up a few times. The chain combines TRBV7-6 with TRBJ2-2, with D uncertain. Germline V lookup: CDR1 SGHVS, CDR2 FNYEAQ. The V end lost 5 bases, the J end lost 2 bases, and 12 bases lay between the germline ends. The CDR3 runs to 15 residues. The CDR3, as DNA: TGTGCCAGCAGCCCCCTGGAACTCAACACCGGGGAGCTGTTTTTT. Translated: CASSPLELNTGELFF.

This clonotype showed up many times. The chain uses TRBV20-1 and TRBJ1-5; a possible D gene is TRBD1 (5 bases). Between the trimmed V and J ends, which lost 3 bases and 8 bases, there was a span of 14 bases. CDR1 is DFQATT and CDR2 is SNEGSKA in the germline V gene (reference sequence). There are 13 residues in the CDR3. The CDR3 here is CSASWGPREPQHF. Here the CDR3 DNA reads TGCAGTGCTAGTTGGGGCCCAAGAGAGCCCCAGCATTTT.

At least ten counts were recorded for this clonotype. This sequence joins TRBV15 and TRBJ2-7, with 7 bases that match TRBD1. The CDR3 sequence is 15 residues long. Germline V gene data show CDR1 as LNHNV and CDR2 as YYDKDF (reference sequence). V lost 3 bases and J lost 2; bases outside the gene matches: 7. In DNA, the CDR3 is TGTGCCACCAGCAGGGGGGACAGACAAACCTACGAGCAGTACTTC. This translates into CATSRGDRQTYEQYF.

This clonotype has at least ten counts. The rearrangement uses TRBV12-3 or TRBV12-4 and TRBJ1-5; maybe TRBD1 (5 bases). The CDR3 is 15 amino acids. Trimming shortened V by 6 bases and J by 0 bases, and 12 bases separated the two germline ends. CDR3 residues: CASSRLGTSNQPQHF. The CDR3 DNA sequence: TGTGCCAGCAGCCGGTTAGGGACTAGCAATCAGCCCCAGCATTTT.

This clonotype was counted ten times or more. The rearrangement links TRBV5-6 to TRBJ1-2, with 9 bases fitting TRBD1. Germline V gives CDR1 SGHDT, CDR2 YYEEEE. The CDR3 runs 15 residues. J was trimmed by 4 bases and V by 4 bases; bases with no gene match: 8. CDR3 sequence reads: CASSQNRGRSYGYTF. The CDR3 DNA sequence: TGTGCCAGCAGCCAGAACAGGGGGCGCAGCTATGGCTACACCTTC.

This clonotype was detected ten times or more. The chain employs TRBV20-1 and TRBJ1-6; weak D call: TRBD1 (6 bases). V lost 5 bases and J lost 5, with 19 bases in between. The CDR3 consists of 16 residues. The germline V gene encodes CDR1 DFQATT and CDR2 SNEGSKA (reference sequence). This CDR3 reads CSARDQGTFNNSPLHF. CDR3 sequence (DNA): TGCAGTGCTCGTGACCAGGGGACCTTCAATAATTCACCCCTCCACTTT.

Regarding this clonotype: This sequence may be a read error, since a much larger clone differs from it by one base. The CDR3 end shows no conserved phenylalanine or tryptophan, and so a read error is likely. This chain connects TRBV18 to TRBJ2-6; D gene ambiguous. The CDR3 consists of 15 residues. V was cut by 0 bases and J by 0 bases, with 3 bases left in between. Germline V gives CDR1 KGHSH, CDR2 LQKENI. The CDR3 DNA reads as TGTGCCAGCTCACCACCCAGCTCTGGGGCCAACGTCCTGACTATC. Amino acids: CASSPPSSGANVLTI.

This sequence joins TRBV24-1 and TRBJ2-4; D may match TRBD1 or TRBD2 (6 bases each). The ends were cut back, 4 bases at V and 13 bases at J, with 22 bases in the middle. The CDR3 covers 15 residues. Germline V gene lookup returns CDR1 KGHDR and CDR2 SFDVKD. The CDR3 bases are TGTGCCACCAGTGAGTACGGGGGCGAGGAGTCGAGACAGTACTTC. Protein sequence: CATSEYGGEESRQYF.

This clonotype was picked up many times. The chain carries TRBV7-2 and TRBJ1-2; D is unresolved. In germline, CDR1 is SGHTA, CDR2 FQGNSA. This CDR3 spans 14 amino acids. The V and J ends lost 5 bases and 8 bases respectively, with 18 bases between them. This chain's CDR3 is CASSPPISPSGYTF. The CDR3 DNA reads TGTGCCAGCAGCCCACCGATCTCCCCTTCAGGCTACACCTTC.

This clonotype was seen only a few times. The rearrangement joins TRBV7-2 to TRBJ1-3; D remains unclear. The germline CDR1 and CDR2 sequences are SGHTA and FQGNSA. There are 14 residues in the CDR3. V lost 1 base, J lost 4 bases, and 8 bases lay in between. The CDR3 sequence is CASSLGSEGNTIYF. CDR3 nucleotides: TGTGCCAGCAGCTTAGGTTCAGAAGGAAACACCATATATTTT.

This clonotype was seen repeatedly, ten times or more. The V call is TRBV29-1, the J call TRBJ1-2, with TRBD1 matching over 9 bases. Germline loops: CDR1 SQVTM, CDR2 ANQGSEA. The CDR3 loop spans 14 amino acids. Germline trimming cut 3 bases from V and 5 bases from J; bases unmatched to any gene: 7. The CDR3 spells CSVDSGQGRYGYTF. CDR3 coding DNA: TGCAGCGTTGATTCTGGACAGGGGAGGTATGGCTACACCTTC.

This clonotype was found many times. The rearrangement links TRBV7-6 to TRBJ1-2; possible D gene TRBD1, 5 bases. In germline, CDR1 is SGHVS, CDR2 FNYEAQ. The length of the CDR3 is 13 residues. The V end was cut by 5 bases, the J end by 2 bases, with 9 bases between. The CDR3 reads CASSPGRNYGYTF. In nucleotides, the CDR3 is TGTGCCAGCAGCCCGGGACGAAACTATGGCTACACCTTC.

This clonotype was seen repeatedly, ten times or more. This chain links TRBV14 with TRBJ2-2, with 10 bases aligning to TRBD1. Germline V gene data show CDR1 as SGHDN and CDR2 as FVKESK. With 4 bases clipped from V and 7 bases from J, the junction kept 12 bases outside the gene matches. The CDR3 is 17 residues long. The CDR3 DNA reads TGTGCCAGCAGCCGTCGGACAGGGGGAGCGCAAGACGGGGAGCTGTTTTTT. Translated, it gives CASSRRTGGAQDGELFF. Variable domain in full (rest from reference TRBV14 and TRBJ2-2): EAGVTQFPSHSVIEKGQTVTLRCDPISGHDNLYWYRRVMGKEIKFLLHFVKESKQDESGMPNNRFLAERTGGTYSTLKVQPAELEDSGVYFCASSRRTGGAQDGELFFGEGSRLTVL.

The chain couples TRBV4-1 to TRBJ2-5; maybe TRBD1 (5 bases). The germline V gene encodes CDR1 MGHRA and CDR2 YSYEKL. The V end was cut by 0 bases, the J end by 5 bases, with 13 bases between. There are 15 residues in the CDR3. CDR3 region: CASSQDGTGPETQYF. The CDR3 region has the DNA TGCGCCAGCAGCCAAGATGGAACAGGCCCGGAGACCCAGTACTTC.

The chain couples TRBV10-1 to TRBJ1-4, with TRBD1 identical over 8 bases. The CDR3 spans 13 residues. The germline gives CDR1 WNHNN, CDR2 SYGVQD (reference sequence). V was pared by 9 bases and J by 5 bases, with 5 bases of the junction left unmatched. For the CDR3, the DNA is TGCGCCAGTCAAAGGACAGGGAATGAAAAACTGTTTTTT. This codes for CASQRTGNEKLFF.

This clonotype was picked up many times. The CDR3 DNA sequence: TGTGCCATCAAACCACAGGGTATGAGCACTGAAGCTTTCTTT. It is translated as CAIKPQGMSTEAFF. The J gene is TRBJ1-1, the V gene TRBV10-3, with D tentatively TRBD1 (6 bases). The V gene lost 7 bases and the J gene lost 4 bases, with 16 bases spanning the gap. Per the germline V gene, CDR1 is ENHRY and CDR2 is SYGVKD. The CDR3 runs to 14 residues.